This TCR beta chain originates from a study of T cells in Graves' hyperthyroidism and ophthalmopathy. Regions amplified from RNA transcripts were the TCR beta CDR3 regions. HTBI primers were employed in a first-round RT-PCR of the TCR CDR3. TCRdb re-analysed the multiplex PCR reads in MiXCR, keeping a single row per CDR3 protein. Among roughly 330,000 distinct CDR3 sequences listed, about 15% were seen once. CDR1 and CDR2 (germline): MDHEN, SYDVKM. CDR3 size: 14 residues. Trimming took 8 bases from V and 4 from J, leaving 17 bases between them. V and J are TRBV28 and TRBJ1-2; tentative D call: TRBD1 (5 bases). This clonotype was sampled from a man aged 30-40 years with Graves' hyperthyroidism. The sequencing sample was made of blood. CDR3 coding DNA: TGTGCCAGCGCGCGGGACGGGGGAGGCTATGGCTACACCTTC. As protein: CASARDGGGYGYTF.